This TCR beta chain was captured in a study of shared clonotypes between healthy human individuals. The protocol was immunoSEQ multiplex PCR, while the TCRdb copy is restricted to in-frame clones and leaves out a portion. The data show some 980,000 clones, roughly 72% seen once. V lost 6 bases, J lost 2 bases, and 14 bases lay in between. The CDR3 contains 14 residues. Germline V gene sequence: CDR1 MNHNS, CDR2 SASEGT. This sequence originates from a man aged 18 to 29 in good health. Sequenced input: memory CD4+ T cells sorted from blood. Subset defined: CD45RA-negative fraction. The chain is built from TRBV6-1 and TRBJ2-7; D is perhaps TRBD2 (6 bases). The CDR3 spells CASRRDAGTYEQYF. DNA of the CDR3: TGTGCCAGCAGGCGGGACGCCGGAACCTACGAGCAGTACTTC.